This T cell receptor (beta chain) was identified during a study of cytomegalovirus exposure and HLA in healthy donors. Findings and limits, study-wide: Accurate prediction of HLA-A and HLA-B alleles (for most subjects) was reportedly achieved from TCR beta sequences. Researchers had no immune exposure information except CMV serostatus available. Most TCR sequences showed up rarely, but some public TCRs showed up in many donors. A later analysis found that most CMV-associated TCR beta chains appeared HLA-restricted.

It was with 60 Vbeta and 13 Jbeta primers that the PCR ran. Assay: immunoSEQ multiplex PCR; the TCRdb copy retains only in-frame clones and omits some. Of about 150,000 clones listed, 64% were seen once; the top ten hold approximately 2.9%. Remarks on this clone: Its antigen remains unknown.

Germline CDR1 reads SGHRS; CDR2 reads YFSETQ. Trimming stripped 1 base from V and 1 base from J, with 10 bases between. The CDR3 runs 15 residues. The rearrangement uses TRBV5-1 and TRBJ2-3, with D maybe TRBD1 (6 bases). Input material: PBMCs. The clonotype comes from a woman in her 30s in good health and CMV-seropositive. Here the CDR3 DNA reads TGCGCCAGCAGCTTGCAGGGGTCCCGCACAGATACGCAGTATTTT. Protein sequence: CASSLQGSRTDTQYF.